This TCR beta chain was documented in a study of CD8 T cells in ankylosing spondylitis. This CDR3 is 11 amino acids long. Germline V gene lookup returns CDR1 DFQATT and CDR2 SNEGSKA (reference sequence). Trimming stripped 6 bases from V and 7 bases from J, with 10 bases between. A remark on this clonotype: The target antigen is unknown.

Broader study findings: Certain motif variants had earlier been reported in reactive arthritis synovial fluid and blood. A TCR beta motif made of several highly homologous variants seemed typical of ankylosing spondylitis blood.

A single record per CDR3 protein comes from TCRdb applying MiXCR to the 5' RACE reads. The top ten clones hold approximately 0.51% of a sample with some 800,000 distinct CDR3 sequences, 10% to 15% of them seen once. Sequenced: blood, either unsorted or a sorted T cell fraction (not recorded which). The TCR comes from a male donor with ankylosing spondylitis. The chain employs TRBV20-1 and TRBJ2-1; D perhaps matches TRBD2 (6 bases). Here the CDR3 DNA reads TGCAGTGCCGCGGGACGGAATGAGCAGTTCTTC. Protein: CSAAGRNEQFF.